This record covers a single TCR beta chain. Its target is unknown. Terminally differentiated effector memory CD45RA+ cells were excluded from the naive CD8 cells, which were CD45RO-negative and positively selected for CCR7. Healthy HIV-negative adults without recent acute infections or vaccinations served as donors. Every subset's genomic DNA went evenly onto several immunoSEQ plates. Produced via immunoSEQ multiplex PCR; TCRdb's table is partial and in-frame only. In the table there are around 1.9 million clones, 93% of which are singletons. The sample belongs to a study of shared clonotypes between healthy human individuals. Study-wide background: The cohort had two women and a few men, ages 18 to 49. Overall study results and limits: Researchers sampled only blood; tissue repertoires likely differ.

The CDR3 extends over 15 amino acids. Germline assignment: CDR1 SQVTM and CDR2 ANQGSEA. V was trimmed by 3 bases and J by 5 bases, leaving 17 bases between them. The J gene is TRBJ2-1, the V gene TRBV29-1; D may be TRBD1 or TRBD2 (5 bases each). This sequence was found in a man aged 18 to 29 in good health. Some clones in this sample may be carry-over from other donors' samples. The specimen sequenced was naive CD8+ T cells from PBMCs. The CDR3 coding sequence is TGCAGCGTTGACGAAACGGGACGGAGCGACAATGAGCAGTTCTTC. This translates into CSVDETGRSDNEQFF.